This T cell receptor beta chain originates from a study of vaccination and CD4 T cells after COVID-19. Treatment specified: approximately 9-day PBMC culture with coronavirus spike peptide pools or control peptides (ViraFEST assay). Germline V lookup: CDR1 LGHDT, CDR2 YNNKEL (reference sequence). V was trimmed by 1 base and J by 0 bases, leaving 17 bases between them. CDR3 length: 18 amino acids. Sequence data for DNA of cultured CD4+ T cells were generated by the Oncomine TCR Beta short-read assay. TCRdb ran MiXCR on the PCR reads and lists one entry per CDR3 protein. The data contain approximately 16,000 distinct CDR3 sequences, approximately 57% of them singletons. In the case of this clonotype: Its antigen is unknown.

The chain has TRBV3-1 and TRBJ2-3, with D perhaps TRBD2 (5 bases). This receptor was taken from a human donor who had recovered from COVID-19. The sequencing input was CD4+ T cells from blood, cultured in vitro. The CDR3 here is CASSQVAMERRSTDTQYF. Here the CDR3 DNA reads TGTGCCAGCAGCCAAGTGGCTATGGAGCGGAGGAGCACAGATACGCAGTATTTT.